This T cell receptor beta chain was sequenced during a study of T cell changes during pregnancy in multiple sclerosis (dated by TCRdb to between 2018 and 2021). With regard to the full study: In women with multiple sclerosis, the researchers looked at how the T cell repertoire shifted as pregnancy progressed.

The library was generated by the immunoSEQ multiplex PCR assay. What TCRdb holds here is the immuneACCESS table cut down to in-frame rearrangements. Part of the clones is not present; checked against another copy, under half of the missing clones reflect an unresolved V gene, and the others are unexplained. The sample table contains roughly 49,000 clones; only one count was recorded for about 91% of them. The top ten clones comprise about 0.41% of the sample. According to the germline V gene, CDR1 reads SGDLS and CDR2 reads YYNGEE. Including cysteine and phenylalanine, the CDR3 has 13 amino acids. Solely the CDR3 DNA is kept, with 39 bases framed from the first base. The junction carries 12 bases between V and J, which are trimmed by 2 bases and 7 bases respectively. With respect to this clone: The antigen it binds to is not known. Base-call qualities are not available, and no considerably larger clone is one nucleotide away.

The rearranged chain carries TRBV9 and TRBJ1-2; the D gene is possibly TRBD1, with 6 bases matching. The sequence was obtained from a female donor in good health, enrolled as a control in a pregnancy study. The sequenced sample was CD4+ T cells from peripheral blood mononuclear cells, obtained in the second trimester of pregnancy. Read as DNA, the sequence is TGTGCCAGCAGCGTGACAGGTCGCGCTGGCTACACCTTC. This translates into CASSVTGRAGYTF.